The source of this TCR beta chain is a study of T cells in Graves' hyperthyroidism and ophthalmopathy (dated 2019 in TCRdb). The study in broad terms: Peripheral blood samples were taken at the time of initial diagnosis, prior to any treatment. According to the paper, TCR Vbeta CDR3 sequencing was carried out on 135 peripheral blood samples, which came from under 50 ophthalmopathy, around 75 hyperthyroidism and approximately 17 progressor patients. An independent validation cohort of under 20 hyperthyroidism patients and approximately 16 patients who later progressed to ophthalmopathy tested prospective prediction of ophthalmopathy. Following sampling, methimazole starting at 30 mg daily was given to hyperthyroidism patients, and high-dose intravenous methylprednisolone was given to ophthalmopathy patients. Thyroid tissue and blood T-cell repertoires from roughly six Graves' hyperthyroidism patients were also compared in the study. The roughly 94 discovery patients were randomly split 7:3 into training and test sets. To identify TCR V-J signatures that set the groups apart, the researchers used a discovery cohort of about a hundred patients, made up of around 40 with Graves' ophthalmopathy and some 56 with stable Graves' hyperthyroidism.

The paper's findings and limits, for the study overall: Blood samples also contained most of the expanded thyroid clonotypes (frequency above 0.001), which suggests that blood repertoires may reflect thyroid immune responses. In validation, the model predicted progression to ophthalmopathy with roughly 70% sensitivity and around 72% specificity, a median of 6.5 months before onset. No statistical method was used to fix the sample size in advance, and group allocation was not hidden from the investigators. A model built on a 13 V-J signature distinguished ophthalmopathy from stable hyperthyroidism, reaching roughly 88% sensitivity and approximately 81% specificity in cross-validation and 80%/75% in testing.

TCR beta CDR3 regions were amplified from RNA transcripts. A first-round RT-PCR of the TCR CDR3 used the HTBI primer set with the Qiagen OneStep RT-PCR kit. Libraries were constructed in a second round of multiplex PCR, after which size selection and purification were carried out. Paired-end sequencing of the libraries was performed with 100 bp reads on an Illumina HiSeq2000. The paper's data handling went like this. SOAPnuke was used to process the raw data, removing reads that contained adapters or uncalled bases, had a mean Phred below 15, or lacked an exact match to the constant primer or identifier. High-quality paired reads were merged using COPE v1.2.5, and each unique nucleotide sequence was defined as a clonotype. MiTCR v1.1 was used to align clonotypes to the IMGT TRBV, TRBD and TRBJ reference segments. Analysis was restricted to V-J combinations with a frequency above 0.0001, which covered just over 98% of repertoires. The TCS score was defined as the ratio of F50 (clonal expansion) to E x V (chaos), calculated using BLOSUM62-based TCRdist between CDR3 peptides within each V-J. Welch's t-statistics and random forest reduced around 510 V-J features to about 13, which were used in a naive Bayes classifier (R e1071). Thyroid-blood repertoire similarity was quantified with the Morisita-Horn index. The public reads were reanalyzed by TCRdb: fastp trimming at Q25, MiXCR alignment, in-frame beta chains only. Each record represents a unique CDR3 protein, reported with the most common genes and DNA among its rows. It is TCRdb's table, rather than the study itself, that gives the V and J calls and clone size. Across this sample there are over 700,000 distinct CDR3 sequences, with around 38% seen only once. Approximately 8.7% of the sample belongs to the ten largest clones.

In this sample, this clonotype turned up a few times. Its antigen is not yet known. Base qualities are not provided; no much larger clone lies one nucleotide away. The CDR3, cysteine through phenylalanine, is 15 amino acids long. Kept here is only the CDR3 DNA, which spans 45 bases and is read in frame from base 1. Based on the germline V gene, the CDR1 and CDR2 sequences are LGHNA and YSLEER. The V end loses 0 bases and the J end loses 11 bases, and a stretch of 17 bases separates them. Stable Graves' hyperthyroidism was defined as no progression to ophthalmopathy during 18 months of follow-up. The hyperthyroidism patients were between 18 and 65 years old and newly diagnosed, with a disease duration of less than 2 months. Patients with uncontrolled infections, other autoimmune diseases, pregnancy or lactation were excluded. Diagnoses relied on clinical symptoms, serum thyroxine and TRAb, thyroid ultrasound and orbital computed tomography. PBMCs were separated from over 9 ml of fresh peripheral blood using Ficoll-Paque density gradient centrifugation. Total RNA was extracted with Trizol reagent, and quality was checked on an Agilent 2100 Bioanalyzer.

This sequence uses TRBV4-3 and TRBJ1-5; a weak D assignment points to TRBD1 (5 bases agree). The TCR comes from a man aged 18 to 29 with Graves' hyperthyroidism. Sample: blood. This receptor carries the CDR3 CASSQDRSGKLAQHF. The nucleotide sequence reads as follows: TGCGCCAGCAGCCAAGATCGGTCAGGGAAGTTGGCCCAGCATTTT.